The 3 T cell receptor beta chains below were found in one sample sequenced in a study of blood T cell repertoires in COVID-19. The method was immunoSEQ multiplex PCR; TCRdb's version includes in-frame clones alone and lacks a portion of them. The data show 140,000 or so clones, with roughly three quarters seen just once and roughly 4.3% held by the top ten. Source material: peripheral blood. These TCRs come from a man in his fifties or sixties with acute or convalescent COVID-19.

The chain uses TRBV5-6 and TRBJ2-3, with 7 bases lining up with TRBD1. In germline, CDR1 is SGHDT, CDR2 YYEEEE. V shed 0 bases and J 2 bases; nucleotides not matched to a gene: 3. This CDR3 has 15 residues. The CDR3 DNA sequence: TGTGCCAGCAGCTTGGTGGGACAGAACACAGATACGCAGTATTTT. Protein: CASSLVGQNTDTQYF.

V and J are TRBV18 and TRBJ1-1; no firm D call. The CDR3 extends over 14 amino acids. From germline, CDR1 is KGHSH and CDR2 LQKENI. Trimming left V 3 bases short and J 5 bases short, with 13 bases between. The DNA of the CDR3 is TGTGCCAGCTCACCGTTGGACTTGAGGACTGAAGCTTTCTTT. As protein: CASSPLDLRTEAFF.

This clone appeared a single time. V gene TRBV11-2 combines with J gene TRBJ2-1; TRBD2 matches at 10 bases. The germline V gene has CDR1 SGHAT and CDR2 FQNNGV. The CDR3 is 17 residues long. V trimming: 1 base; J trimming: 13 bases; junction bases outside the gene matches: 16. CDR3 sequence: CASSLGSSGRPLLPQFF. The CDR3 DNA follows: TGTGCCAGCAGCTTAGGGAGTAGCGGGAGGCCACTCTTACCCCAGTTCTTC.